This T cell receptor (beta chain) came from a study of cytomegalovirus exposure and HLA in healthy donors. Germline V gene sequence: CDR1 MDHEN, CDR2 SYDVKM. V lost 5 bases, J lost 3 bases, and 10 bases lay in between. CDR3 length: 13 amino acids. For this clone: Its matching antigen is unknown.

Donors sampled were nominally healthy, though unrecorded immune exposures were likely. Findings and limits, study-wide: A highly shared variant cluster was judged a likely technical artifact. Overall, some 160 TCR beta chains were annotated as cytomegalovirus-associated.

The PCR used 60 Vbeta and 13 Jbeta primers. TCRdb's table, derived via immunoSEQ multiplex PCR, lists solely in-frame clones and lacks some. The table has about 70,000 clones, about nine tenths seen once; the top ten hold less than 2.5%. The sample consisted of PBMCs. The TCR originated in a woman aged 25 to 39 in good health and CMV-seronegative. The chain carries TRBV28 and TRBJ1-2, with a possible D match to TRBD1 (6 bases). The CDR3 protein is CASSPGVDYGYTF. CDR3 DNA sequence: TGTGCCAGCAGTCCAGGGGTGGACTATGGCTACACCTTC.